Presented here are 23 T cell receptor beta chains from one specimen sequenced in a study of Graves' ophthalmopathy and Graves' hyperthyroidism. Investigators amplified TCR beta CDR3 regions from RNA transcripts. RT-PCR with HTBI primers came first, then second-round multiplex PCR. One entry per CDR3 protein, called by TCRdb with MiXCR from the multiplex PCR reads. Found here are some 370,000 distinct CDR3 sequences, about a sixth of them singletons; the top ten hold approximately 2.4%. Sequencing was carried out using peripheral blood. These receptors originate from an adult woman with stable Graves' hyperthyroidism.

At least ten counts were recorded for this clonotype. The rearrangement uses TRBV20-1 and TRBJ2-7, with 7 bases lining up with TRBD1. This CDR3 has 11 amino acids. CDR1 is DFQATT, CDR2 SNEGSKA, per germline (reference sequence). The J segment lost 3 bases and the V segment lost 5 bases, leaving 1 base of the junction unmatched. CDR3 nucleotide sequence: TGCAGTGCTGGGGACAGCTACGAGCAGTACTTC. Translating gives CSAGDSYEQYF.

This clonotype was seen ten or more times. V gene TRBV19 combines with J gene TRBJ2-7; possibly TRBD1 for D (5 bases). Germline CDR1 reads LNHDA; CDR2 reads SQIVND (reference sequence). CDR3 length equals 15 residues. V lost 5 bases to trimming and J lost 3 bases, with 17 bases between them. CDR3 nucleotide sequence: TGTGCCAGTAGTCAGGACGTCGGCACAGGCTACGAGCAGTACTTC. Protein sequence: CASSQDVGTGYEQYF.

This chain joins TRBV6-2 or TRBV6-3 and TRBJ2-7; 10 positions match TRBD1. V gave up 7 bases and J gave up 11 bases; unmatched junction bases: 11. CDR3 length equals 13 residues. Germline V CDR1 and CDR2: MNHEY, SVGEGT. CDR3 protein: CASTALSGTGEYF. The CDR3 DNA sequence: TGTGCCAGCACCGCCCTCTCCGGGACAGGGGAGTACTTC.

This clonotype was seen at least ten times. The chain uses TRBV3-1 and TRBJ1-5; D gene ambiguous. The CDR3 totals 13 residues. Germline CDR1 LGHDT, CDR2 YNNKEL (reference sequence). V lost 5 bases and J 5 bases, leaving 10 bases between the germline ends. In nucleotides, the CDR3 is TGTGCCAGCAGCACAACCCGCGATCAGCCCCAGCATTTT. Its protein product is CASSTTRDQPQHF.

This clonotype was detected ten times or more. The V gene is TRBV5-1, the J gene TRBJ2-7; weak D call: TRBD2 (5 bases). V was shortened by 3 bases and J by 1 base, with 8 bases between the two germline ends. The V gene's germline CDR1 is SGHRS and CDR2 YFSETQ. The CDR3 spans 13 residues. The CDR3 nucleotides read TGCGCCAGCAGCTCTGAGGGTTCCTACGAGCAGTACTTC. This encodes CASSSEGSYEQYF.

There are a few counts of this clonotype. No conserved phenylalanine or tryptophan is present at the end of the CDR3, so a read error is the likely explanation. The J gene is TRBJ1-1, the V gene TRBV6-1, with D possibly matching TRBD1 (6 bases). Germline CDR1 is MNHNS and CDR2 is SASEGT. V shed 10 bases and J shed 2 bases, with 14 bases lying between them. The CDR3 runs 13 residues. The CDR3 DNA reads as TGTGCCACCTCAGGGGAACTTAACACTGAAGCTTTCCTT. Protein product: CATSGELNTEAFL.

The table lists this clonotype with many counts. The chain is built from TRBV27 and TRBJ2-6, with 9 bases aligning to TRBD1. V lost 7 bases and J lost 0; bases outside the gene matches: 1. The CDR3 length is 15 residues. CDR1 and CDR2 from the germline V gene are MNHEY and SMNVEV (reference sequence). The CDR3 reads CASTTGGSGANVLTF. For the CDR3, the DNA is TGTGCCAGCACGACAGGGGGCTCTGGGGCCAACGTCCTGACTTTC.

This clonotype was counted only a few times. CDR3 loop: CAISESAYNEQFF. The CDR3 DNA reads as TGTGCCATCAGTGAGTCAGCCTACAATGAGCAGTTCTTC. The rearrangement joins TRBV10-3 to TRBJ2-1; unclear D gene. The germline CDR1 and CDR2 sequences are ENHRY and SYGVKD. This CDR3 region has 13 residues. Trimming took off 0 bases at V and 2 bases at J, with 2 bases between the two ends.

This clonotype was observed at least ten times. The chain links TRBV4-2 to TRBJ2-5; D may match TRBD1 or TRBD2 (6 bases each). The V end was cut by 5 bases, the J end by 5 bases, with 15 bases between. CDR3 length: 14 amino acids. The germline CDR1 and CDR2 sequences are LGHNA and YNFKEQ. In DNA form, the CDR3 reads TGTGCCAGCAGCACAGGGTTTGGAGGGGAGACCCAGTACTTC. Protein product: CASSTGFGGETQYF.

This clonotype has just a few counts. Since a much larger clone is just one base distant, this may be a read error. J is TRBJ2-4 and V is TRBV27; 8 bases are a match to TRBD1. The CDR3 is made up of 13 amino acids. The J segment lost 11 bases and the V segment lost 2 bases, leaving 5 bases of the junction unmatched. The germline gives CDR1 MNHEY, CDR2 SMNVEV (reference sequence). This chain's CDR3 is CASSLTGGHVQYF. CDR3 in DNA: TGTGCCAGCAGTTTAACAGGGGGGCACGTTCAGTACTTC.

This clonotype was detected ten times or more. The V and J genes are TRBV11-1 and TRBJ2-5; the match to TRBD1 covers 7 bases. CDR1 is SGHAT, CDR2 FQDESV, per germline (reference sequence). The CDR3 runs 18 residues. J gave up 1 base and V 5 bases, and 16 bases lay outside the gene matches. The CDR3 DNA reads as TGTGCCAGCAGCCAAAGGGGGCTAATAACTTATTCCCAAGAGACCCAGTACTTC. This gives the protein CASSQRGLITYSQETQYF.

The V and J genes are TRBV5-6 and TRBJ2-5; 7 nucleotides agree with TRBD1. Per germline, CDR1 SGHDT and CDR2 YYEEEE. V was clipped by 0 bases and J by 5 bases; unmatched bases: 13. The CDR3 is 17 amino acids. CDR3 loop: CASSLGLGTAIRETQYF. The CDR3 DNA is TGTGCCAGCAGCTTGGGTCTCGGGACAGCCATCCGGGAGACCCAGTACTTC.

This clonotype was detected many times. The chain uses TRBV2 and TRBJ1-2, with TRBD1 matching 8 bases. Trimming took 4 bases from V and 1 from J; bases not matched to a gene: 11. The CDR3 runs to 17 residues. Germline CDR1 SNHLY, CDR2 FYNNEI. The CDR3 bases are TGTGCCAGCAGTGTCGGGGCAGGGGGCGCACATAACTATGGCTACACCTTC. Translation gives CASSVGAGGAHNYGYTF.

This clonotype was detected only a few times. The chain joins TRBV20-1 to TRBJ1-2, with D possibly TRBD1 on 6 matching bases. The ends were cut back, 1 base at V and 7 bases at J, with 16 bases in the middle. Per germline, CDR1 DFQATT and CDR2 SNEGSKA (reference sequence). This CDR3 has 14 amino acids. CDR3 bases: TGCAGTGCTAGAGTTCCGGGGGCACTTCGTGGCTACACCTTC. Its protein product is CSARVPGALRGYTF.

This clonotype showed up just a few times. The rearrangement links TRBV5-1 to TRBJ2-3, with 13 bases matching TRBD2. The J segment lost 4 bases and the V segment lost 6 bases, leaving 2 bases of the junction unmatched. Germline V gene lookup returns CDR1 SGHRS and CDR2 YFSETQ. This CDR3 has 14 residues. CDR3 in amino acids: CASKGLAGPDTQYF. The CDR3 DNA reads TGCGCCAGCAAGGGACTAGCGGGACCAGATACGCAGTATTTT.

This clonotype has at least ten counts. V gene TRBV27 combines with J gene TRBJ1-2; TRBD1 agrees at 7 bases. The CDR3 spans 12 residues. Germline loops: CDR1 MNHEY, CDR2 SMNVEV (reference sequence). Trimming cost V 5 bases and J 7 bases; bases outside gene matches: 4. The CDR3 loop reads CASSTGDVGYTF. The CDR3 DNA follows: TGTGCCAGCAGTACAGGGGACGTTGGCTACACCTTC.

This clonotype was observed at least ten times. CDR3 bases: TGCAGTGCTAGAGTGGGAGTGGCCACTGAAGCTTTCTTT. Translated, it gives CSARVGVATEAFF. This chain connects TRBV20-1 to TRBJ1-1; no firm D call. V lost 1 base and J 4 bases, leaving 10 bases between the germline ends. This CDR3 has 13 amino acids. The germline CDR1 and CDR2 sequences are DFQATT and SNEGSKA (reference sequence).

In its sample, this clonotype was seen many times. The chain is built from TRBV29-1 and TRBJ2-7; the match to TRBD1 covers 12 bases. The CDR3 runs to 15 residues. Looked up from germline, CDR1 is SQVTM and CDR2 is ANQGSEA. V was pared by 6 bases and J by 5 bases, with 11 bases of the junction left unmatched. The CDR3 coding sequence is TGCAGCGTCGTTGAATGGGGACAGGGGGCGGACGAGCAGTACTTC. As protein: CSVVEWGQGADEQYF.

This clonotype was found many times. The chain recombines TRBV28 with TRBJ1-5; TRBD1 matches at 7 bases. The CDR3 length is 15 residues. After removal of 5 bases from V and 5 bases from J, the junction contained 9 bases not matched to a gene. The germline V gene has CDR1 MDHEN and CDR2 SYDVKM. The CDR3 reads CASSVRGTDYQPQHF. DNA for the CDR3: TGTGCCAGCAGTGTCCGCGGGACAGACTATCAGCCCCAGCATTTT.

This clonotype was detected many times. The chain has TRBV7-2 and TRBJ2-7; D gene ambiguous. The CDR3 contains 14 residues. Trimming shortened V by 1 base and J by 3 bases, and 10 bases separated the two germline ends. Looked up from germline, CDR1 is SGHTA and CDR2 is FQGNSA. DNA for the CDR3: TGTGCCAGCAGCTTAGATCCGGCTGGCTACGAGCAGTACTTC. This gives the protein CASSLDPAGYEQYF. Drawing the rest from reference TRBV7-2 and TRBJ2-7, the complete variable domain is GAGVSQSPSNKVTEKGKDVELRCDPISGHTALYWYRQSLGQGLEFLIYFQGNSAPDKSGLPSDRFSAERTGGSVSTLTIQRTQQEDSAVYLCASSLDPAGYEQYFGPGTRLTVT.

The chain employs TRBV7-2 and TRBJ2-7; perhaps TRBD1 as D (6 bases). This CDR3 contains 14 residues. The germline V and J ends were trimmed by 1 base and 4 bases, with 11 bases remaining between them. Germline V gene lookup returns CDR1 SGHTA and CDR2 FQGNSA. This chain's CDR3 is CASSLGTAVYEQYF. Here the CDR3 DNA reads TGTGCCAGCAGCTTAGGGACAGCAGTTTACGAGCAGTACTTC.

This clonotype was detected ten times or more. The rearrangement uses TRBV28 and TRBJ2-5; the D gene is possibly TRBD2 (5 bases). CDR3 length equals 13 residues. Germline V gene lookup returns CDR1 MDHEN and CDR2 SYDVKM. V was pared by 10 bases and J by 0 bases, with 12 bases between. DNA of the CDR3: TGTGCCACGCCTACTAGATACCAAGAGACCCAGTACTTC. It translates to CATPTRYQETQYF.

This clonotype was observed a handful of times. A much more abundant neighbour one base away suggests this may be a read error. Given the absence of the conserved phenylalanine or tryptophan at the CDR3 end, a read error is likely. The V call is TRBV19, the J call TRBJ1-1; perhaps TRBD1 as D (5 bases). CDR3 length equals 14 residues. Germline values: CDR1 LNHDA, CDR2 SQIVND (reference sequence). The V end was cut by 0 bases, the J end by 4 bases, with 9 bases between. CDR3 DNA: TGTGCCAGTAGTATAGACAGGGCAGGCACTGAAGCTTTCTTG. Amino acid sequence: CASSIDRAGTEAFL.